The 18 T cell receptor beta chains given below trace back to one sample, sequenced in a study of blood T cell repertoires in COVID-19. Generated by immunoSEQ multiplex PCR, the TCRdb table keeps only in-frame clones and is missing some. The sample includes tens of thousands of clones, approximately 90% of them seen just once. The sequenced material came from peripheral blood. Receptors were obtained from a woman older than 75 with active or convalescent COVID-19.

The chain uses TRBV7-8 and TRBJ2-4; TRBD1 aligns across 7 bases. CDR3 length: 16 amino acids. Germline values: CDR1 SGHVS, CDR2 FQNEAQ. Unmatched junction bases numbered 6, after V lost 4 bases and J lost 0 bases. CDR3 in DNA: TGTGCCAGCAGCTCGACAGGGCTCCTAGCCAAAAACATTCAGTACTTC. Protein: CASSSTGLLAKNIQYF.

The V gene is TRBV7-2, the J gene TRBJ2-7, with 9 bases that match TRBD1. Germline loops: CDR1 SGHTA, CDR2 FQGNSA. CDR3 size: 16 residues. The J segment lost 4 bases and the V segment lost 2 bases, leaving 9 bases of the junction unmatched. CDR3 coding DNA: TGTGCCAGCAGCTTAAACAGGGGGCATAGATCGTACGAGCAGTACTTC. Its translation: CASSLNRGHRSYEQYF.

V usage is TRBV6-5 and J usage is TRBJ1-2; 7 bases are a match to TRBD1. The CDR3 covers 15 residues. Germline CDR1 reads MNHEY; CDR2 reads SVGAGI. Losses at the gene ends were 2 bases for V and 0 bases for J; bases not matched to a gene: 3. CDR3 in amino acids: CASSYRGQTNYGYTF. The CDR3 coding sequence is TGTGCCAGCAGTTACAGGGGACAGACTAACTATGGCTACACCTTC.

The table lists this clone with a count of one. This sequence joins TRBV7-9 and TRBJ2-1; 8 bases align to TRBD2. V shed 1 base and J 4 bases; nucleotides not matched to a gene: 9. Germline V gives CDR1 SEHNR, CDR2 FQNEAQ (reference sequence). The CDR3 has 17 amino acids. This chain's CDR3 is CASSLGFAGGLYNEQFF. The CDR3, as DNA: TGTGCCAGCAGCTTAGGATTCGCGGGGGGCCTGTACAATGAGCAGTTCTTC.

The V call is TRBV7-8, the J call TRBJ1-5; TRBD1 agrees at 10 bases. CDR1 SGHVS and CDR2 FQNEAQ come from the germline V gene. V trimming: 2 bases; J trimming: 6 bases; junction bases outside the gene matches: 4. This CDR3 has 15 residues. CDR3 sequence: CASSLRQGAGQPQHF. The CDR3, as DNA: TGTGCCAGCAGCTTAAGACAGGGGGCAGGTCAGCCCCAGCATTTT.

This chain links TRBV9 with TRBJ2-5, with 8 bases matching TRBD2. The CDR3 covers 14 residues. Germline trimming cut 0 bases from V and 4 bases from J; bases unmatched to any gene: 2. CDR1 is SGDLS and CDR2 is YYNGEE in the germline V gene. The CDR3 region is CASSVAGGPETQYF. The CDR3 region has the DNA TGTGCCAGCAGCGTAGCGGGGGGGCCAGAGACCCAGTACTTC.

The chain links TRBV4-1 to TRBJ1-5, with D possibly TRBD1 on 5 matching bases. The germline gives CDR1 MGHRA, CDR2 YSYEKL. V lost 4 bases, J lost 3 bases, and 13 bases lay in between. The CDR3 loop spans 15 amino acids. The CDR3 bases are TGCGCCAGCAGCCCTCGTGACAGCGTCAATCAGCCCCAGCATTTT. Residues: CASSPRDSVNQPQHF.

This chain joins TRBV12-3 or TRBV12-4 and TRBJ1-4; D might be TRBD1 (6 bases). This CDR3 spans 13 amino acids. V was shortened by 5 bases and J by 8 bases, with 12 bases between the two germline ends. CDR3 in DNA: TGTGCCAGCAGTGCCAACAGGGTCGAAAAACTGTTTTTT. Amino acids: CASSANRVEKLFF.

The chain carries TRBV24-1 and TRBJ2-2; 7 bases fit TRBD2. The V gene's germline CDR1 is KGHDR and CDR2 SFDVKD. The J segment lost 8 bases and the V segment lost 0 bases, leaving 8 bases of the junction unmatched. The CDR3 contains 16 residues. As DNA, the CDR3 is TGTGCCACCAGTGATTTGTATCTAGCGGCCCAGGGGGAGCTGTTTTTT. This sequence encodes CATSDLYLAAQGELFF.

This chain links TRBV27 with TRBJ2-7; 7 positions match TRBD1. This CDR3 has 13 residues. Germline trimming cut 8 bases from V and 3 bases from J; bases unmatched to any gene: 7. CDR1 is MNHEY, CDR2 SMNVEV, per germline (reference sequence). CDR3 nucleotides: TGTGCCAGCCGACCGACAGGGCGCTACGAGCAGTACTTC. Translating it yields CASRPTGRYEQYF.

CDR3 protein: CASLAGGYEQYF. DNA of the CDR3: TGTGCCAGCCTAGCGGGGGGCTACGAGCAGTACTTC. J is TRBJ2-7 and V is TRBV6-5; 11 nucleotides align to TRBD2. The CDR3 sequence is 12 residues long. V trimming: 8 bases; J trimming: 3 bases; junction bases outside the gene matches: 0. In germline, CDR1 is MNHEY, CDR2 SVGAGI.

J is TRBJ1-2 and V is TRBV28; 8 bases are a match to TRBD1. The germline V gene has CDR1 MDHEN and CDR2 SYDVKM. The CDR3 contains 16 residues. The trim removed 3 bases at V and 4 bases at J, leaving 10 bases unmatched. CDR3 DNA: TGTGCCAGCAGTTTTGCGACAGGGGCAGTAATCTATGGCTACACCTTC. Translating gives CASSFATGAVIYGYTF.

This chain links TRBV28 with TRBJ1-4; TRBD1 agrees at 8 bases. Germline V gives CDR1 MDHEN, CDR2 SYDVKM. The CDR3 totals 17 residues. Trimming removed 4 bases from V and 3 bases from J; junction bases left unmatched: 10. Here the CDR3 DNA reads TGTGCCAGCAGTTCCGGATTTAGGACAGGGTCTAATGAAAAACTGTTTTTT. This gives the protein CASSSGFRTGSNEKLFF. Variable domain in full (rest from reference TRBV28 and TRBJ1-4): DVKVTQSSRYLVKRTGEKVFLECVQDMDHENMFWYRQDPGLGLRLIYFSYDVKMKEKGDIPEGYSVSREKKERFSLILESASTNQTSMYLCASSSGFRTGSNEKLFFGSGTQLSVL.

The J gene is TRBJ2-7, the V gene TRBV23-1, with TRBD1 identical over 8 bases. TRBV23-1 qualifies as an ORF whose function is uncertain. The V segment lost 2 bases and the J segment 2 bases; nucleotides outside the gene matches: 8. This CDR3 contains 16 residues. The CDR3 region is CASSQGGQAGPYEQYF. The CDR3 nucleotides read TGCGCCAGCAGTCAAGGGGGACAGGCAGGACCCTACGAGCAGTACTTC.

The V and J genes are TRBV11-2 and TRBJ2-5; TRBD1 is a possible D gene (6 bases). Trimming left V 6 bases short and J 5 bases short, with 16 bases between. Germline-derived CDR1 and CDR2 are SGHAT and FQNNGV. The CDR3 is 14 amino acids. The CDR3 coding sequence is TGTGCCAGCAGTCCATACAGGGCGCTGGAGACCCAGTACTTC. Its protein product is CASSPYRALETQYF. Drawing the rest from reference TRBV11-2 and TRBJ2-5, the complete variable domain is EAGVAQSPRYKIIEKRQSVAFWCNPISGHATLYWYQQILGQGPKLLIQFQNNGVVDDSQLPKDRFSAERLKGVDSTLKIQPAKLEDSAVYLCASSPYRALETQYFGPGTRLLVL.

The chain employs TRBV5-5 and TRBJ2-6; the D gene is possibly TRBD1 (6 bases). CDR3 length: 15 residues. The V and J ends lost 4 bases and 1 base respectively, with 9 bases between them. CDR1 SGHKS and CDR2 YYEKEE come from the germline V gene (reference sequence). The CDR3 loop is CASSRTGSGANVLTF. CDR3 in DNA: TGTGCCAGCAGCCGAACAGGGTCTGGGGCCAACGTCCTGACTTTC.

The chain recombines TRBV6-2 or TRBV6-3 with TRBJ1-1; 8 nucleotides align to TRBD1. The CDR3 length is 14 residues. With V trimmed by 2 bases and J by 6 bases, 5 bases remained unmatched. Germline V CDR1 and CDR2: MNHEY, SVGEGT. The CDR3 sequence is CASSYGQGGAEAFF. CDR3 nucleotide sequence: TGTGCCAGCAGTTACGGACAGGGAGGGGCTGAAGCTTTCTTT.

V is TRBV3-1 (or the pseudogene TRBV3-2) and J is TRBJ2-2; 9 bases are shared with TRBD1. Germline V gives CDR1 LGHDT, CDR2 YNNKEL (reference sequence). The CDR3 spans 16 residues. Germline trimming cut 5 bases from V and 4 bases from J; bases unmatched to any gene: 8. Here the CDR3 reads CASSNRQGEGTGELFF. CDR3 coding DNA: TGTGCCAGCAGCAATCGACAGGGGGAGGGCACCGGGGAGCTGTTTTTT.